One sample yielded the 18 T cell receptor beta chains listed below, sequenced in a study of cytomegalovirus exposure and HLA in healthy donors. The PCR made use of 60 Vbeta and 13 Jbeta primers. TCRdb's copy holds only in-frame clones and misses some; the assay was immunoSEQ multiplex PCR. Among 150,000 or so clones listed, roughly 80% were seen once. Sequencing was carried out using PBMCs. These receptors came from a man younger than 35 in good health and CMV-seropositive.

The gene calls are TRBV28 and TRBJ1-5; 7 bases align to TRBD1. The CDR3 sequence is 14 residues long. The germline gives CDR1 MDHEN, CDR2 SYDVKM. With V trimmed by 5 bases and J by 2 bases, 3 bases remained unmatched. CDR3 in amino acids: CASSRTGGNQPQHF. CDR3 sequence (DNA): TGTGCCAGCAGTAGGACAGGCGGCAATCAGCCCCAGCATTTT.

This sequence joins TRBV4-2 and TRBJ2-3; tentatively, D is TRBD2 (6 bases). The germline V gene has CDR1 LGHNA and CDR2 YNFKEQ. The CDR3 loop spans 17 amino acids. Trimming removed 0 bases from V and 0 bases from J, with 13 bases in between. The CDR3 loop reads CASSQEVGGTSTDTQYF. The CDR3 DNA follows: TGTGCCAGCAGCCAAGAAGTAGGCGGGACTAGCACAGATACGCAGTATTTT.

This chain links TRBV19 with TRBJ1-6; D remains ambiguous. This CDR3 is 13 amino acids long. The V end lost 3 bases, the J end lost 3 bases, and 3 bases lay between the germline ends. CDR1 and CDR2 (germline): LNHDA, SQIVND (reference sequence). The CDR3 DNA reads TGTGCCAGTAGTATCGGCTATAATTCACCCCTCCACTTT. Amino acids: CASSIGYNSPLHF.

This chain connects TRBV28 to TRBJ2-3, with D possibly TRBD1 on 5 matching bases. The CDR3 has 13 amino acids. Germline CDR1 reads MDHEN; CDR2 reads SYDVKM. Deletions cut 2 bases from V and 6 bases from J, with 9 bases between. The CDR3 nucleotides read TGTGCCAGCAGTTTACAGGGATCCGATACGCAGTATTTT. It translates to CASSLQGSDTQYF.

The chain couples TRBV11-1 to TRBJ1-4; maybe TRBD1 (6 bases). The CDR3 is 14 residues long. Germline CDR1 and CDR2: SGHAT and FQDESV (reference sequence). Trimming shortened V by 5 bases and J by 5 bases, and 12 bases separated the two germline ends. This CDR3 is CASSKNGQNEKLFF. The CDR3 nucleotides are TGTGCCAGCAGCAAAAACGGACAGAATGAAAAACTGTTTTTT.

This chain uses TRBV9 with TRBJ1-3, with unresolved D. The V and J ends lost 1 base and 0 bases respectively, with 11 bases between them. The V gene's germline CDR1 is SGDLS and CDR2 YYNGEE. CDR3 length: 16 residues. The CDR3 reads CASSVTSGVSGNTIYF. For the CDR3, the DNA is TGTGCCAGCAGCGTAACTAGTGGTGTCTCTGGAAACACCATATATTTT.

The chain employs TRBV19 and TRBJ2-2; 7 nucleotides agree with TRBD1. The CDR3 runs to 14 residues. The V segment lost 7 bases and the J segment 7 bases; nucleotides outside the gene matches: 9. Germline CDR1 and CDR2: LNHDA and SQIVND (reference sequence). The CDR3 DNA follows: TGTGCCAGTATTGAAGGCAGGGACAGCGGGGAGCTGTTTTTT. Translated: CASIEGRDSGELFF.

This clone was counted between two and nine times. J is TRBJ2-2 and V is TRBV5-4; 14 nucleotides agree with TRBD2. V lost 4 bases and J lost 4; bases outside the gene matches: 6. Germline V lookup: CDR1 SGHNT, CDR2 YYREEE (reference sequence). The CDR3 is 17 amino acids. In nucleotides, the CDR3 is TGTGCCAGCAGCCCCCCGGGACTAGCGGGAGCCACCGGGGAGCTGTTTTTT. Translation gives CASSPPGLAGATGELFF.

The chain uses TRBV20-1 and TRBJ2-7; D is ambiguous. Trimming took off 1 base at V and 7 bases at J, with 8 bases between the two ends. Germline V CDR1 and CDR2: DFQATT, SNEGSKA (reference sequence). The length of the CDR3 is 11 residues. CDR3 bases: TGCAGTGCTAGAGTATCCCGGGAGCAGTACTTC. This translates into CSARVSREQYF.

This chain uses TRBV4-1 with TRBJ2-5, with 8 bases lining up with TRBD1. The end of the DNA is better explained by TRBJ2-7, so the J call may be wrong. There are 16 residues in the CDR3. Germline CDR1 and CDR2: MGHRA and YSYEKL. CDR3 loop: CASSPFPGGAQNEQYF. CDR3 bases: TGCGCCAGCAGCCCTTTTCCAGGGGGCGCCCAGAACGAGCAGTACTTC.

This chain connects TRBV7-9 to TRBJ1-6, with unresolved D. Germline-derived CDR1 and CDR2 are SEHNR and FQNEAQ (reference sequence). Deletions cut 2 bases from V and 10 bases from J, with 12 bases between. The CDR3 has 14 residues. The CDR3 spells CASSLTGSDSPLHF. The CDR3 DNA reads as TGTGCCAGCAGCTTAACGGGGTCGGACTCACCCCTCCACTTT.

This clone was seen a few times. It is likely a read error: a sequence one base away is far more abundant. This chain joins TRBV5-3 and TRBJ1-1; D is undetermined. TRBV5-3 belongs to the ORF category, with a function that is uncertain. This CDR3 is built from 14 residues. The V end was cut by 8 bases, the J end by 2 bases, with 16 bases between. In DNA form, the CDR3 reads TGTGCCAGCAGCCAACAACTAACTAACACTGAAGCTTTCTTT. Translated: CASSQQLTNTEAFF.

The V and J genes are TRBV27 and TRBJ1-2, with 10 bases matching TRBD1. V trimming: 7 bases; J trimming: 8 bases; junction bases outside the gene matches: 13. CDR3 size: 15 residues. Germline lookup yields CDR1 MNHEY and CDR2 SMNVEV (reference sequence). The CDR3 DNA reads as TGTGCCAGCACTTTTCTGGACAGGGGGAATGAAGGCTACACCTTC. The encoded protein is CASTFLDRGNEGYTF.

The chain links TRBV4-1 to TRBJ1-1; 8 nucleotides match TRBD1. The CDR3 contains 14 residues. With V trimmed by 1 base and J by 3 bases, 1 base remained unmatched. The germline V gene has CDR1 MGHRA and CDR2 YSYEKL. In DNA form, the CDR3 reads TGCGCCAGCAGCCAAGCACAGGGGGACACTGAAGCTTTCTTT. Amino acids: CASSQAQGDTEAFF.

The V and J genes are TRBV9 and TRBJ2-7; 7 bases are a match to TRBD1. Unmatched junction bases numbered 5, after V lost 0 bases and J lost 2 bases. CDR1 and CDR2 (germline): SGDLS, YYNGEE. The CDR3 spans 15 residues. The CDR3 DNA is TGTGCCAGCAGCGTAGAGAGGGGGCAGGCCTACGAGCAGTACTTC. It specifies CASSVERGQAYEQYF.

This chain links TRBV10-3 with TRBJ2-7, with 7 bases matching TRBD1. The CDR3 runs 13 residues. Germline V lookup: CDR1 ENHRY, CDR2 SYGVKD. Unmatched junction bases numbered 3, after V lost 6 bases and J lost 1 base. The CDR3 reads CAIRQGQSYEQYF. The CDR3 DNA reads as TGTGCCATCAGACAGGGGCAGTCCTACGAGCAGTACTTC.

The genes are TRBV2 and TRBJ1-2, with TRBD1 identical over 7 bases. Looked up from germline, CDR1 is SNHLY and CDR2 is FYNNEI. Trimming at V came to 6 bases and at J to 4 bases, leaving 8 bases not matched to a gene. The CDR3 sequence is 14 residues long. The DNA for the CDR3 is TGTGCCAGCAGAACTAGACAGGGTCGCTATGGCTACACCTTC. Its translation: CASRTRQGRYGYTF.

DNA for the CDR3: TGTGCCAGCAGCTGGGGAGGGGGGACAGGGGCCAACGTCCTGACTTTC. Residues: CASSWGGGTGANVLTF. V gene TRBV5-4 combines with J gene TRBJ2-6; D might be TRBD2 (7 bases). Per germline, CDR1 SGHNT and CDR2 YYREEE (reference sequence). The CDR3 consists of 16 residues. V was shortened by 3 bases and J by 4 bases, with 14 bases between the two germline ends.